The clone carrying this TCR beta chain was recorded at least ten times. The ends were cut back, 3 bases at V and 11 bases at J, with 16 bases in the middle. The CDR3 covers 12 residues. Germline CDR1 and CDR2: GTSNPN and SVGIG (reference sequence). The sample is drawn from a study of naive and memory T cell subsets. The library had UMIs added by 3' ligation of an oligonucleotide to TCR cDNA. Whole-blood samples were under 3 ml of peripheral blood from healthy adult volunteers. The SP2 primer and nested alpha and beta constant region primers amplified ligated cDNA in four rounds. For blood and skin samples, reverse transcription used TCR alpha and beta constant primers. TCRdb passed the 5' RACE reads through MiXCR, listing each CDR3 protein once. The sample has about 48,000 distinct CDR3 sequences, about 4.8% seen once.

The source of this sequence is a female donor in good health. This chain connects TRBV30 to TRBJ1-1; D is perhaps TRBD1 (6 bases). The CDR3 region has the DNA TGTGCCTGGAGGGGGGCTAGGGCCGCCGCTTTCTTT. This gives the protein CAWRGARAAAFF.